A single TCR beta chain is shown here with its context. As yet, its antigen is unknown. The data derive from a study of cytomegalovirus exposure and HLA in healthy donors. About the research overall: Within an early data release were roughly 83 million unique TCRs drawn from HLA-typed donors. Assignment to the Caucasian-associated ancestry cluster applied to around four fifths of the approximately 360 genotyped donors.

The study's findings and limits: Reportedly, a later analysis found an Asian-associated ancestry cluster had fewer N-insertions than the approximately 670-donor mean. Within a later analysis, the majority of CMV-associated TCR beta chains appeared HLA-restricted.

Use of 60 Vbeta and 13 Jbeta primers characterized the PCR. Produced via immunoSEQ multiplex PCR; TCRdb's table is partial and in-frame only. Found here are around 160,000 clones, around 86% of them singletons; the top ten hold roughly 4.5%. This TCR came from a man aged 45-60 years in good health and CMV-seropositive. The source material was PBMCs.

The DNA for the CDR3 is TGTGCCAGCAGCGTAGGCGGGGGGAGATCTAGCACAGATACGCAGTATTTT. Translated: CASSVGGGRSSTDTQYF. The rearrangement joins TRBV9 to TRBJ2-3; TRBD2 aligns across 8 bases. CDR3 size: 17 residues. Unmatched junction bases numbered 6, after V lost 0 bases and J lost 0 bases. Per germline, CDR1 SGDLS and CDR2 YYNGEE.